The T cell receptor (beta chain) described here comes from a study of blood T cell repertoires in COVID-19. TCRdb keeps only in-frame clones here, not all; method: immunoSEQ multiplex PCR. The data contain 200,000 to 300,000 clones, about nine tenths of them singletons. This CDR3 contains 15 residues. CDR1 is LGHDT, CDR2 YNNKEL, per germline (reference sequence). Trimming cost V 7 bases and J 0 bases, with 12 bases left between them. Sequencing used PBMCs or T cells enriched from blood (not recorded which). The V and J genes are TRBV3-1 (or the pseudogene TRBV3-2) and TRBJ2-2; D is possibly TRBD2 (6 bases). This receptor was taken from a man aged 40-49 years who had recovered from COVID-19. The CDR3 DNA is TGTGCCAGCACCCCGCCTAGCGCGAACACCGGGGAGCTGTTTTTT. Translating it yields CASTPPSANTGELFF.